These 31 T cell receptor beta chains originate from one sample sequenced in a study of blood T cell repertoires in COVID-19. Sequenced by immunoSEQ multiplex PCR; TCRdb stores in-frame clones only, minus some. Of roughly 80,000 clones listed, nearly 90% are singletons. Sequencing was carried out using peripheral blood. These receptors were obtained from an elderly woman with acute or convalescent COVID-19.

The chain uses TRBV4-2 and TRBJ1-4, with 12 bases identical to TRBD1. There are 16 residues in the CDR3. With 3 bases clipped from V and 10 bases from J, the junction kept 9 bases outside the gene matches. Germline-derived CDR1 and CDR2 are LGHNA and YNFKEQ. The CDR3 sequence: CASSQSSGTGGVKLFF. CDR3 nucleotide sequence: TGTGCCAGCAGCCAGTCGTCCGGGACAGGGGGCGTAAAACTGTTTTTT.

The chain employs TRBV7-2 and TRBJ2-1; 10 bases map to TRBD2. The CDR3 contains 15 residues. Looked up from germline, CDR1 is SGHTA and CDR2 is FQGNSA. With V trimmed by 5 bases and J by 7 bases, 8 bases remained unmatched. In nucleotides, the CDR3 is TGTGCCAGCAGCCCCCAGCGGGGGGGAGGGAATGAGCAGTTCTTC. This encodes CASSPQRGGGNEQFF.

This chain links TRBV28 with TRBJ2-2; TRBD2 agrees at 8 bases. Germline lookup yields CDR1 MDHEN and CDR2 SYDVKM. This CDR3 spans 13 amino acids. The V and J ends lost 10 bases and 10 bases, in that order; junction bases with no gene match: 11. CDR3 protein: CAIRGGGYLELFF. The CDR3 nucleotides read TGTGCCATCCGGGGGGGAGGTTATCTGGAGCTGTTTTTT.

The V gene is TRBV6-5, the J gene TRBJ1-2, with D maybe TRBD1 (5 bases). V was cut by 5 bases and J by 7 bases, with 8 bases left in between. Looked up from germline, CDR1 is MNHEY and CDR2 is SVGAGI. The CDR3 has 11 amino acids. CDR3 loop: CASSKGLGYTF. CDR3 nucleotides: TGTGCCAGCAGTAAGGGGCTTGGCTACACCTTC.

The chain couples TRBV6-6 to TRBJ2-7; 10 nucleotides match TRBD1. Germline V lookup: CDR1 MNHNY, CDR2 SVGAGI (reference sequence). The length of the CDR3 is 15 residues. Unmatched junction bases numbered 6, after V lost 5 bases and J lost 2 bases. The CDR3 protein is CASSPRDRGTYEQYF. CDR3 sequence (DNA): TGTGCCAGCAGTCCGCGGGACAGGGGAACCTACGAGCAGTACTTC.

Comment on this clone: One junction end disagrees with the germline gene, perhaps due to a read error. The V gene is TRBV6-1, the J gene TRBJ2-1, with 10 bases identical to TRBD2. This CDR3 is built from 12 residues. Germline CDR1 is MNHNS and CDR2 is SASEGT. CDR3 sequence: CASSEWPSGSVF. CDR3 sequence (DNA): TGTGCCAGCAGTGAATGGCCTAGCGGGAGTGTCTTC.

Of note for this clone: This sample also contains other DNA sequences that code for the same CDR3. CDR3 DNA: TGTGCCAGCTCACCACTAGCGGGAGATTACAATGAGCAGTTCTTC. Translated, it gives CASSPLAGDYNEQFF. V usage is TRBV18 and J usage is TRBJ2-1; TRBD2 matches at 9 bases. Germline trimming cut 1 base from V and 4 bases from J; bases unmatched to any gene: 2. Per germline, CDR1 KGHSH and CDR2 LQKENI. The CDR3 spans 15 residues.

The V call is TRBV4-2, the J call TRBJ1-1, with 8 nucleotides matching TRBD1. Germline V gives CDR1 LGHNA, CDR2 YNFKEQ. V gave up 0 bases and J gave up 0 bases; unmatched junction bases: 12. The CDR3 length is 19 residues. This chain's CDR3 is CASSQDEDRDIPMNTEAFF. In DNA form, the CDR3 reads TGTGCCAGCAGCCAAGATGAGGACAGGGATATCCCGATGAACACTGAAGCTTTCTTT.

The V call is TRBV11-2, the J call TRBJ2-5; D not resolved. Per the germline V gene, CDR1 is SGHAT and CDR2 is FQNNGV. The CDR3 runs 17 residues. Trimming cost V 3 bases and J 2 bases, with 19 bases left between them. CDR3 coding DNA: TGTGCCAGCAGCTTTCCCCGGTATCCACCGAAACAAGAGACCCAGTACTTC. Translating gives CASSFPRYPPKQETQYF. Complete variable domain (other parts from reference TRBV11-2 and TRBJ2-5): EAGVAQSPRYKIIEKRQSVAFWCNPISGHATLYWYQQILGQGPKLLIQFQNNGVVDDSQLPKDRFSAERLKGVDSTLKIQPAKLEDSAVYLCASSFPRYPPKQETQYFGPGTRLLVL.

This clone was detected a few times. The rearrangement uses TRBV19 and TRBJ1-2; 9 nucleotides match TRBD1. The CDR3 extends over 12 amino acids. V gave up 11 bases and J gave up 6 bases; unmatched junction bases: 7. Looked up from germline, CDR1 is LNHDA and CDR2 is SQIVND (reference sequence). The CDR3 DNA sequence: TGTGCCGGCCGGACAGGGGAGAATGGCTACACCTTC. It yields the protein CAGRTGENGYTF.

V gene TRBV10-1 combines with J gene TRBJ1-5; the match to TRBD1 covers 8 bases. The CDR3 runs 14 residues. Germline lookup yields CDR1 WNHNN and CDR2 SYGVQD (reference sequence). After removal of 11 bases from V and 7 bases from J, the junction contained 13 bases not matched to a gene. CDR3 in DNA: TGCGCCGGTACCGTTGGACAGGGTCAACAGCCCCAGCATTTT. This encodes CAGTVGQGQQPQHF.

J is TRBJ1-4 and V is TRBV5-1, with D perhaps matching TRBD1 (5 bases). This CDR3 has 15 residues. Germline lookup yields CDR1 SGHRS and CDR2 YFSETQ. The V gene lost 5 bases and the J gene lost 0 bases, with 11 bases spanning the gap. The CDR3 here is CASSGQLTTNEKLFF. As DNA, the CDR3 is TGCGCCAGCAGTGGACAACTAACAACTAATGAAAAACTGTTTTTT.

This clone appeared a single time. The DNA for the CDR3 is TGTGCCAGCAGCGTCGGACCGGGGATAACTGAAGCTTTCTTT. Its protein product is CASSVGPGITEAFF. The chain recombines TRBV5-5 with TRBJ1-1; no clear D. Germline CDR1 and CDR2: SGHKS and YYEKEE (reference sequence). Between the trimmed V and J ends, which lost 4 bases and 5 bases, there was a span of 15 bases. The CDR3 is 14 residues long.

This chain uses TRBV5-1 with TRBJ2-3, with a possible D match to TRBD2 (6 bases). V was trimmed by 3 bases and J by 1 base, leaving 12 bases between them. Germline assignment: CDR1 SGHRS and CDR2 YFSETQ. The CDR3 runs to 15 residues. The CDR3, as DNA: TGCGCCAGCAGCTATACGGGAGTTCGCACAGATACGCAGTATTTT. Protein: CASSYTGVRTDTQYF.

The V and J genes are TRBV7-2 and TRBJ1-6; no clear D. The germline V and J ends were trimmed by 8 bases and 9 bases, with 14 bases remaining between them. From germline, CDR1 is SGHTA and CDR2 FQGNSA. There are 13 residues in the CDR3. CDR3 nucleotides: TGTGCCAGCGCCTATCTGAGGCTTTCACCCCTCCACTTT. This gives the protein CASAYLRLSPLHF.

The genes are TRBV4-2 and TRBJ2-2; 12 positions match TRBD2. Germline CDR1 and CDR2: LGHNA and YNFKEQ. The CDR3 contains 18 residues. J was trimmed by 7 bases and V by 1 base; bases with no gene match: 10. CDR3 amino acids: CASSQGRLAGGPGGELFF. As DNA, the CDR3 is TGTGCCAGCAGCCAAGGGCGTCTAGCGGGAGGGCCCGGCGGGGAGCTGTTTTTT.

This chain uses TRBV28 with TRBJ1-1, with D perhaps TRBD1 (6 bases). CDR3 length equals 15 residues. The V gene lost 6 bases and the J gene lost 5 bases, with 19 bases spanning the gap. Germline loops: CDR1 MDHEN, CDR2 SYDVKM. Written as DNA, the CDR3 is TGTGCCAGCAGCCAAACCCAGGGGAGAGGGACTGAAGCTTTCTTT. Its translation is CASSQTQGRGTEAFF.

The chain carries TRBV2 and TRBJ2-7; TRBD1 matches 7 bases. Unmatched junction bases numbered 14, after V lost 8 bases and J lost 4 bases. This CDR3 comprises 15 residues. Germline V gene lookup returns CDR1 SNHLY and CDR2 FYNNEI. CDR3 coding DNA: TGTGCCAGCGAGGGTTCAGGGGGAGTTAGTTACGAGCAGTACTTC. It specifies CASEGSGGVSYEQYF.

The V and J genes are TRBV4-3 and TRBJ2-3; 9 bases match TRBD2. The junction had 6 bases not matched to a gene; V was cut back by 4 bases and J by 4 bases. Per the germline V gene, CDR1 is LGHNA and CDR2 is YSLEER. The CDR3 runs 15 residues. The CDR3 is CASSPSGRRADTQYF. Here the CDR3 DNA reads TGCGCCAGCAGCCCGAGCGGGAGGAGGGCAGATACGCAGTATTTT.

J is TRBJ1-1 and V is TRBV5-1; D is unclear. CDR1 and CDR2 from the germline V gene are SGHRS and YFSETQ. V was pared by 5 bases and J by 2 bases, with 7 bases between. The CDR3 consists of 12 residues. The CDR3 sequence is CASRRDNTEAFF. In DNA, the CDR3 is TGCGCCAGCAGGCGCGATAACACTGAAGCTTTCTTT.

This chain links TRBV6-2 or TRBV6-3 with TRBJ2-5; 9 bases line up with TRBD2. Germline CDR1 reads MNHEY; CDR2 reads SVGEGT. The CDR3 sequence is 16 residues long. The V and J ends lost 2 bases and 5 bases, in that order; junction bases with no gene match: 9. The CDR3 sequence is CASSYGREGLGETQYF. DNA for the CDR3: TGTGCCAGCAGTTACGGGCGGGAGGGCCTTGGGGAGACCCAGTACTTC.

CDR3 protein: CAWSVPPEAERNTQYF. The CDR3 coding sequence is TGTGCCTGGAGTGTACCACCGGAGGCAGAGAGGAATACGCAGTATTTT. The chain couples TRBV30 to TRBJ2-3; D possibly corresponds to TRBD2 (5 bases). Germline V CDR1 and CDR2: GTSNPN, SVGIG (reference sequence). The length of the CDR3 is 16 residues. Trimming removed 0 bases at V and 7 bases at J, with 20 bases between.

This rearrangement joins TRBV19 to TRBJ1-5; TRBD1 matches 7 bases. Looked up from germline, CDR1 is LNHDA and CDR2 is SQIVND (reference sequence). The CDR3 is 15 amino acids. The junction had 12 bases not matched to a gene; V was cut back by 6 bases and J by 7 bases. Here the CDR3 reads CASSETLGGGQPQHF. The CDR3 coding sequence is TGTGCCAGTAGCGAGACTTTAGGAGGGGGCCAGCCCCAGCATTTT.

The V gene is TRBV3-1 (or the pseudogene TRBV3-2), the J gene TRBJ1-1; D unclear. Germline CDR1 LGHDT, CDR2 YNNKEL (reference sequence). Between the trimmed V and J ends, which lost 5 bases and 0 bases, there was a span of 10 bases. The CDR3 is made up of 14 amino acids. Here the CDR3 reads CASSITVLNTEAFF. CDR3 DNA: TGTGCCAGCAGCATAACAGTTCTGAACACTGAAGCTTTCTTT.

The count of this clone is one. The CDR3 here is CASSYGASGIFNEQFF. For the CDR3, the DNA is TGTGCCAGCAGTTACGGGGCTAGCGGGATTTTCAATGAGCAGTTCTTC. This sequence joins TRBV6-2 or TRBV6-3 and TRBJ2-1, with TRBD2 matching 9 bases. Germline-derived CDR1 and CDR2 are MNHEY and SVGEGT. Trimming at V came to 2 bases and at J to 6 bases, leaving 8 bases not matched to a gene. There are 16 residues in the CDR3.

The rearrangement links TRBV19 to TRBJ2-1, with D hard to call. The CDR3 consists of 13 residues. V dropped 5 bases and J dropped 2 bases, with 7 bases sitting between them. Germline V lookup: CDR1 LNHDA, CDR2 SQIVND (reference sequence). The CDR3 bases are TGTGCCAGTAGTTCCACAACCTACAATGAGCAGTTCTTC. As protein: CASSSTTYNEQFF.

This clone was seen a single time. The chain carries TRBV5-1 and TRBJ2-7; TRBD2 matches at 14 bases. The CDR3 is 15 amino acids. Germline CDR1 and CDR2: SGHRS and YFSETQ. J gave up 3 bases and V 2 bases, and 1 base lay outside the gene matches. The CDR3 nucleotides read TGCGCCAGCAGCTTAGGGACTAGCGGGGGCTACGAGCAGTACTTC. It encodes CASSLGTSGGYEQYF.

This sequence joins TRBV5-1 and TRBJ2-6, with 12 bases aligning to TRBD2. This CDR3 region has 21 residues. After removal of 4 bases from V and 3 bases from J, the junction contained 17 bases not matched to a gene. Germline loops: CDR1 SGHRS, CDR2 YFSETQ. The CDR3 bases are TGCGCCAGCAGCACCCCTTCTAGCGGGGGGGCCGGAAGTGGTGGGGCCAACGTCCTGACTTTC. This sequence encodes CASSTPSSGGAGSGGANVLTF.

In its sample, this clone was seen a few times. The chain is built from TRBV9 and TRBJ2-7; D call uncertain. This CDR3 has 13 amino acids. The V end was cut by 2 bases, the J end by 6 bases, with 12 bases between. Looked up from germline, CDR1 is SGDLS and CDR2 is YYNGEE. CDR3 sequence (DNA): TGTGCCAGCAGCGTGAATAGTTTCGGCGAGCAGTACTTC. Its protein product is CASSVNSFGEQYF.

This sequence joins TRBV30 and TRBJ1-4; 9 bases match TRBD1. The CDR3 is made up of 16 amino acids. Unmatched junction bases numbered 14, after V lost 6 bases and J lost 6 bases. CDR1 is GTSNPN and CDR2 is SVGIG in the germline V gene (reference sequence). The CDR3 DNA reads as TGTGCCTGTTCAACCGGGACAGGGTTGGGATATGAAAAACTGTTTTTT. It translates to CACSTGTGLGYEKLFF.

This chain's CDR3 is CASSHRDRGNEQFF. CDR3 DNA sequence: TGTGCCAGCAGCCATAGGGACAGGGGGAATGAGCAGTTCTTC. The chain carries TRBV14 and TRBJ2-1; the match to TRBD1 covers 11 bases. Unmatched junction bases numbered 2, after V lost 3 bases and J lost 7 bases. Germline values: CDR1 SGHDN, CDR2 FVKESK. CDR3 length: 14 amino acids.